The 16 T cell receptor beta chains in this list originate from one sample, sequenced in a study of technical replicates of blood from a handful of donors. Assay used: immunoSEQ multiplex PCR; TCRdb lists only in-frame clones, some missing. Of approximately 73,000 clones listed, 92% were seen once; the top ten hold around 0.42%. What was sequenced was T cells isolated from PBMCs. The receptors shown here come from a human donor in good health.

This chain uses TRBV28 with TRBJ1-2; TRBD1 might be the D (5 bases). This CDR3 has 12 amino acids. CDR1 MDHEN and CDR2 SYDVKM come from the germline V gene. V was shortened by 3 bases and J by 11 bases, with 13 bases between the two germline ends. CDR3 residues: CASSFIQGAYTF. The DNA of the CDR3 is TGTGCCAGCAGTTTTATTCAGGGCGCTTACACCTTC.

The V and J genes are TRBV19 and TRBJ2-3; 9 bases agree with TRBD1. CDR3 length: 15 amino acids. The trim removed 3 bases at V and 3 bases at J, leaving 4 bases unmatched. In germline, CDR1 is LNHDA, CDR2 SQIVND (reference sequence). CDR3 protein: CASSIGGTGTDTQYF. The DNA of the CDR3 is TGTGCCAGTAGTATCGGAGGGACAGGGACAGATACGCAGTATTTT.

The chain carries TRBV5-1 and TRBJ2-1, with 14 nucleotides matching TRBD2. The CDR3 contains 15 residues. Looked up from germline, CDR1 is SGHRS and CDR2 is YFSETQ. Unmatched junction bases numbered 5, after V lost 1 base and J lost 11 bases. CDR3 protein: CASSLTTSGRDKQFF. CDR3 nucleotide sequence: TGCGCCAGCAGCTTGACGACTAGCGGGAGGGATAAGCAGTTCTTC.

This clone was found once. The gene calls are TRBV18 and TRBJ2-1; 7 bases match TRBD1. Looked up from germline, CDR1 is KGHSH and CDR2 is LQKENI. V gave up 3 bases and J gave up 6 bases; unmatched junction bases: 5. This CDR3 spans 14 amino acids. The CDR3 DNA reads TGTGCCAGCTCACCGGGACAGATGGGCAATGAGCAGTTCTTC. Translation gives CASSPGQMGNEQFF.

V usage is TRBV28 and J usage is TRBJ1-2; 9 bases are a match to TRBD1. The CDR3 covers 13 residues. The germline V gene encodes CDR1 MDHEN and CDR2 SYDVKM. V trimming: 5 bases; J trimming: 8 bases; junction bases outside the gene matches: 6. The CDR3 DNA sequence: TGTGCCAGCAGTCTCCAGGACAGGGGAGGCTACACCTTC. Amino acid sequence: CASSLQDRGGYTF.

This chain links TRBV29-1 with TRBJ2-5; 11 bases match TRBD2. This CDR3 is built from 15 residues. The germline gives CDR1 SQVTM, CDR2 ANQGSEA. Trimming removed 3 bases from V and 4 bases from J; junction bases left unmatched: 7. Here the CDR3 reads CSVDGLAGGRETQYF. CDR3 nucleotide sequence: TGCAGCGTTGATGGGCTAGCGGGGGGTAGAGAGACCCAGTACTTC.

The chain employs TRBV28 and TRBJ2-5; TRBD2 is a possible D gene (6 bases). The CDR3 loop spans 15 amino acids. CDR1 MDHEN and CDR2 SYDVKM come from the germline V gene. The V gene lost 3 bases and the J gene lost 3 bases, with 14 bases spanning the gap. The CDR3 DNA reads TGTGCCAGCAGTTTCTTCCGGGAGAAGGAAGAGACCCAGTACTTC. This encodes CASSFFREKEETQYF.

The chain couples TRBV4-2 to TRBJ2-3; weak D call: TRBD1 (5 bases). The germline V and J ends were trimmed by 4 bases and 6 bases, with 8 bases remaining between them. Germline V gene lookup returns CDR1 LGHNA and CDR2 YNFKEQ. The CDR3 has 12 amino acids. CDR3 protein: CASSLDTDTQYF. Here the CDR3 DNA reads TGTGCCAGCAGCCTGGACACGGATACGCAGTATTTT.

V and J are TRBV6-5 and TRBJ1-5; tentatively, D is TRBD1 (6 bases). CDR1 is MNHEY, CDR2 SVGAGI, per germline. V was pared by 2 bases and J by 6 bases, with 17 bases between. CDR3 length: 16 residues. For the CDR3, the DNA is TGTGCCAGCAGTTACACGTTTGCAGGGGTGGGTCAGCCCCAGCATTTT. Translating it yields CASSYTFAGVGQPQHF.

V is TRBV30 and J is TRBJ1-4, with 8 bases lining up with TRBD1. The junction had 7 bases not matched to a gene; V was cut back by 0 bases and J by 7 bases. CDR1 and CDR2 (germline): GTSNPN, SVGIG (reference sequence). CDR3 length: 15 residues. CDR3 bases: TGTGCCTGGAGTGTTGGCACGACAGGGGCTGAAAAACTGTTTTTT. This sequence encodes CAWSVGTTGAEKLFF.

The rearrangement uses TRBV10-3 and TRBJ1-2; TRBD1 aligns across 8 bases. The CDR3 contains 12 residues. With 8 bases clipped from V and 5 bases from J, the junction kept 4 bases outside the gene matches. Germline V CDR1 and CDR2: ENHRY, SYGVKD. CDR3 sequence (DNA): TGTGCCATCGCAGGGGGCTCATATGGCTACACCTTC. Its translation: CAIAGGSYGYTF.

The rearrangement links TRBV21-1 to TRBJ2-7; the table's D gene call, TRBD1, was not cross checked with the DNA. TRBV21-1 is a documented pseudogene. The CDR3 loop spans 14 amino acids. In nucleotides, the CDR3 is TGTGCCAGCACTACCGGGACAGGGACCCCAGGGCAGTACTTC. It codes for CASTTGTGTPGQYF.

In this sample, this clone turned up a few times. DNA for the CDR3: TGTGCCTGGAGTTATGCGAGTGAAGCTTTCTTT. This codes for CAWSYASEAFF. The chain recombines TRBV30 with TRBJ1-1; D is unclear. The CDR3 is made up of 11 amino acids. The germline V gene encodes CDR1 GTSNPN and CDR2 SVGIG (reference sequence). Trimming removed 2 bases at V and 7 bases at J, with 8 bases between.

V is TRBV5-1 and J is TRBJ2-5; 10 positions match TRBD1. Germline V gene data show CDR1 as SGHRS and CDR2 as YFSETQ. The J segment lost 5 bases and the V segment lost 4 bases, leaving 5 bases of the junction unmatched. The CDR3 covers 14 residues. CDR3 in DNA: TGCGCCAGCAGCCGCGACAGGGGGCCGGAGACCCAGTACTTC. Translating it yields CASSRDRGPETQYF.

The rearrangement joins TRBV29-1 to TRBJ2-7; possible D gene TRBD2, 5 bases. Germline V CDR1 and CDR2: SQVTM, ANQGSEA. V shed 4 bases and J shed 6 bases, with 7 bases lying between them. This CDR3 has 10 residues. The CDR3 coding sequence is TGCAGCGTTGTAAGCGGCGAGCAGTACTTC. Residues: CSVVSGEQYF.

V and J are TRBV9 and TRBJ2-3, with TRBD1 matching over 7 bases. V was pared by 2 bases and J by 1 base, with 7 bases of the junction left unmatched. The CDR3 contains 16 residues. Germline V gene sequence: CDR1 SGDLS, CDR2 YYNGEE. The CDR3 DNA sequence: TGTGCCAGCAGCGTCCCACAGGGGTCGGGCACAGATACGCAGTATTTT. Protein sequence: CASSVPQGSGTDTQYF.